This T cell receptor beta chain was documented in a study of T-cell memory formation after mild COVID-19. MiXCR, applied by TCRdb to the 5' RACE reads, yields one record per CDR3 protein. Of fewer than 350,000 distinct CDR3 sequences in the sample, less than 20% are singletons; the top ten hold 20% to 25%. The V segment lost 5 bases and the J segment 7 bases; nucleotides outside the gene matches: 14. The germline V gene has CDR1 MNHEY and CDR2 SMNVEV (reference sequence). This CDR3 has 16 residues. This clonotype was counted many times. This TCR was recovered from a man between 18 and 29 years old who had mild COVID-19 (a few samples of this study predate the infection). Cell type and time point are not known. The chain has TRBV27 and TRBJ2-7, with TRBD2 identical over 10 bases. The sequenced sample consisted of PBMCs or a T cell subset sorted from them (not recorded which). In DNA form, the CDR3 reads TGTGCCAGCAGTCCCCTAGCGGGGGTCAGGGTTGGGGAGCAGTACTTC. It yields the protein CASSPLAGVRVGEQYF.